The clone carrying this T cell receptor beta chain turned up a few times. The CDR3 extends over 18 amino acids. Germline V gives CDR1 LGHDT, CDR2 YNNKEL (reference sequence). The germline V and J ends were trimmed by 4 bases and 5 bases, with 24 bases remaining between them. RNA transcripts yielded amplified TCR beta CDR3 regions. TCR CDR3 regions were first amplified by RT-PCR with HTBI primers. TCRdb re-called the multiplex PCR reads with MiXCR, one entry per CDR3 protein. The table includes over 250,000 distinct CDR3 sequences, 20% to 25% detected once. The record originates from a study of T cells in Graves' hyperthyroidism and ophthalmopathy. Ophthalmopathy patients all had a Clinical Activity Score of at least 3, a NOSPECS grade of at least 4 and disease under 3 months old.

The sample was blood. The source of this sequence is a man aged 25-40 years with Graves' ophthalmopathy. The chain is built from TRBV3-1 and TRBJ2-1, with D perhaps assigned TRBD1 or TRBD2 (6 bases each). CDR3 loop: CASSLAHLGGKGDNEQFF. The CDR3 nucleotides read TGTGCCAGCAGCCTAGCGCACCTCGGCGGGAAGGGGGACAATGAGCAGTTCTTC.